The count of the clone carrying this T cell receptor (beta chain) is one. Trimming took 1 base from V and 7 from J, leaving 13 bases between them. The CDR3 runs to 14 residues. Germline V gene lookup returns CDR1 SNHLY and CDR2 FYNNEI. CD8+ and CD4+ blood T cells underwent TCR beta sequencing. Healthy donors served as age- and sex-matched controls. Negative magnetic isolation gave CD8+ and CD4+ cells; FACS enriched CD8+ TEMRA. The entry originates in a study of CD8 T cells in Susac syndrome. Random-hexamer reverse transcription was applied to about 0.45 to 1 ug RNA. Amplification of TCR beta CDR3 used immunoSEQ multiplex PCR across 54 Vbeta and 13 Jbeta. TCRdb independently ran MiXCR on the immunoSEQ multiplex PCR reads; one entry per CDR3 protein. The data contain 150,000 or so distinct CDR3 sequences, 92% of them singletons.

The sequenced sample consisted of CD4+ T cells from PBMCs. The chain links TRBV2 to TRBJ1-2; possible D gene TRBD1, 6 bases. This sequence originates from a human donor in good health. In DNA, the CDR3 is TGTGCCAGCAGTGAAGAAACAGGGTTTTTTGGCTACACCTTC. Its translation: CASSEETGFFGYTF.